A single sample is the source of the 2 T cell receptor beta chains below, sequenced in a study of T cells in Graves' hyperthyroidism and ophthalmopathy. Authors of the study amplified TCR beta CDR3 regions from RNA transcripts. The primer set for the first-round RT-PCR of the TCR CDR3 was HTBI. TCRdb re-called the multiplex PCR reads through MiXCR, storing one row per CDR3 protein. The data show around 600,000 distinct CDR3 sequences, roughly 15% seen once. What was sequenced was blood. These receptor sequences come from a woman between 40 and 50 years old with Graves' ophthalmopathy.

The sample holds a few counts of this clonotype. This chain connects TRBV6-1 to TRBJ2-3, with 13 nucleotides matching TRBD2. CDR3 length equals 15 residues. CDR1 and CDR2 (germline): MNHNS, SASEGT. After removal of 5 bases from V and 6 bases from J, the junction contained 5 bases not matched to a gene. For the CDR3, the DNA is TGTGCCAGCAGTAGACTAGCGGGGGGTGTTGATACGCAGTATTTT. It translates to CASSRLAGGVDTQYF.

This clonotype came up many times. The chain links TRBV7-8 to TRBJ2-5; D is unresolved. Germline CDR1 SGHVS, CDR2 FQNEAQ. The CDR3 runs 16 residues. Trimming took 1 base from V and 2 from J, leaving 14 bases between them. CDR3 loop: CASSLGRRQFQETQYF. The CDR3 DNA follows: TGTGCCAGCAGCTTAGGGAGAAGACAATTTCAAGAGACCCAGTACTTC.